The clone carrying this T cell receptor beta chain occurred a few times. This sample is drawn from a study of blood T cell repertoires in COVID-19. Study background: The United States, Italy and Spain were the sources of the acute and convalescent COVID-19 samples. Nucleic acid was either cDNA or gDNA, and it came from T cells, B-cell-depleted T cells, or PBMCs.

The V gene end was trimmed by 8 bases and the J gene end by 0 bases; junction bases not matched to a gene: 7. This CDR3 has 15 amino acids. In germline, CDR1 is MDHEN, CDR2 SYDVKM. Per the study methods: Amplifying reference gene primers gave estimates of nucleated cell counts. The data were produced by immunoSEQ multiplex PCR, yet TCRdb's version contains in-frame clones alone and is incomplete. V, J and clone size derive from that table, while D and trimming were established from the DNA sequence. Here the sample spans some 200,000 clones, almost 85% being singletons. The clonotype originates from a woman between 50 and 59 years old with active or convalescent COVID-19. The sequenced sample consisted of peripheral blood. V is TRBV28 and J is TRBJ1-2; 9 positions match TRBD1. The CDR3 region is CASDTGGAANYGYTF. The CDR3 nucleotides read TGTGCCAGCGATACAGGGGGCGCCGCTAACTATGGCTACACCTTC.